The clone carrying this TCR beta chain has more than one count but fewer than ten. Its specificity is unknown. Other DNA sequences within the sample encode an identical CDR3. This record belongs to a study of shared clonotypes between healthy human individuals. V lost 3 bases, J lost 3 bases, and 9 bases lay in between. The CDR3 consists of 13 residues. Per the germline V gene, CDR1 is SGDLS and CDR2 is YYNGEE. At a deep level, the assay was run. Per the original methods: ImmunoSEQ sequences covered only the junction and lacked quality scores; filtering therefore differed. Profiled with immunoSEQ multiplex PCR; TCRdb holds only in-frame clones, not every one. The D gene and trimming were derived from the DNA, and the V and J assignments and clone size from that table. Of some 1,400,000 clones listed, around 95% were seen once; the top ten hold approximately 1.2%. General observations from the study: Tissues were not sampled, only blood, and their repertoires likely differ.

Sequenced sample: naive CD4+ T cells sorted from blood. The subset: CD45RA+ positively selected. This TCR came from a man aged 30 to 45 in good health. This chain links TRBV9 with TRBJ1-2, with unresolved D. CDR3 DNA: TGTGCCAGCAGCGCAACATTGGACTATGGCTACACCTTC. Translating gives CASSATLDYGYTF.